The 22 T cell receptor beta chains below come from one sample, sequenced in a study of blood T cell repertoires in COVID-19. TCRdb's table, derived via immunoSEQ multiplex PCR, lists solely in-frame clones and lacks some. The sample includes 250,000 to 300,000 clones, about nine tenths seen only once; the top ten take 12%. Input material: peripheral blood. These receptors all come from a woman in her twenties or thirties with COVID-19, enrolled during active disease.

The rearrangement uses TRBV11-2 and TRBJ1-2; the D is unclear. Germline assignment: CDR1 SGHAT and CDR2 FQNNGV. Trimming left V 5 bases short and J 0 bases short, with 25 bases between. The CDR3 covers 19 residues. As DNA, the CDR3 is TGTGCCAGCAGCCCAGTCGTGTCAGGCCTCCTTAACACTAACTATGGCTACACCTTC. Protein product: CASSPVVSGLLNTNYGYTF.

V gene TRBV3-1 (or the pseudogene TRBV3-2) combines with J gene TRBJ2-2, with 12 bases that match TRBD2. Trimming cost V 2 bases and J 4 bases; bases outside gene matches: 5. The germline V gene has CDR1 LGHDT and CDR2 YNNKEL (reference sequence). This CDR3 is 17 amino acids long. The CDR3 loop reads CASSQSTSGGPTGELFF. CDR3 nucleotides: TGTGCCAGCAGCCAATCGACTAGCGGGGGACCCACCGGGGAGCTGTTTTTT.

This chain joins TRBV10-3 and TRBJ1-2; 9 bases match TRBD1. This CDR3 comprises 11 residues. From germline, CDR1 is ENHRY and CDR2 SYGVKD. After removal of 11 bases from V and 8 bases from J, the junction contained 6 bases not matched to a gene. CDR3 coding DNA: TGTGCCCTTTACGGGACAGGGGGCTACACCTTC. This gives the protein CALYGTGGYTF.

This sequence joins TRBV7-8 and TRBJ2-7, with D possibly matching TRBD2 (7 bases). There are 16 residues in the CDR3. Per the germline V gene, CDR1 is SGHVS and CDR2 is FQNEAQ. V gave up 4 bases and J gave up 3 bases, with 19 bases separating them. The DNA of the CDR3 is TGTGCCAGCAGCTACGGGGGGCAGGGTGGGGTCTACGAGCAGTACTTC. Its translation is CASSYGGQGGVYEQYF.

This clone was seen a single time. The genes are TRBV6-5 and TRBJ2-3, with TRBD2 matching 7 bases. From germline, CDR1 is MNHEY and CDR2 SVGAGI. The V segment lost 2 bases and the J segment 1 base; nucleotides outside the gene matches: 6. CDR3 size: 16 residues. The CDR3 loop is CASSYPPRGGTDTQYF. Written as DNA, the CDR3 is TGTGCCAGCAGTTACCCCCCCCGGGGGGGCACAGATACGCAGTATTTT.

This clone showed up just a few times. This CDR3 is CSASSRSGAGNTIYF. CDR3 nucleotide sequence: TGCAGTGCTAGTAGCCGGTCAGGCGCTGGAAACACCATATATTTT. The chain has TRBV20-1 and TRBJ1-3, with D unresolved. Germline V lookup: CDR1 DFQATT, CDR2 SNEGSKA (reference sequence). There are 15 residues in the CDR3. Trimming removed 3 bases from V and 2 bases from J, with 14 bases in between.

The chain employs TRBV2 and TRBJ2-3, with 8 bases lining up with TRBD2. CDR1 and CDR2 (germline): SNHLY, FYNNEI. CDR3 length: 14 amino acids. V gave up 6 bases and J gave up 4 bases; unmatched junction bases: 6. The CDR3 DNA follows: TGTGCCAGCAGCGGGGAGCGGGGGCCAGATACGCAGTATTTT. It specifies CASSGERGPDTQYF.

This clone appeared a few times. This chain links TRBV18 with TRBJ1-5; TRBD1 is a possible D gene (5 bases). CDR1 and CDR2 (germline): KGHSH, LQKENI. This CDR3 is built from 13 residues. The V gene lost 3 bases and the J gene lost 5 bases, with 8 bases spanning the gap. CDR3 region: CASSPAGDQPQHF. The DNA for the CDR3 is TGTGCCAGCTCACCGGCGGGGGATCAGCCCCAGCATTTT. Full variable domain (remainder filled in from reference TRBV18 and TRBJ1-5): NAGVMQNPRHLVRRRGQEARLRCSPMKGHSHVYWYRQLPEEGLKFMVYLQKENIIDESGMPKERFSAEFPKEGPSILRIQQVVRGDSAAYFCASSPAGDQPQHFGDGTRLSIL.

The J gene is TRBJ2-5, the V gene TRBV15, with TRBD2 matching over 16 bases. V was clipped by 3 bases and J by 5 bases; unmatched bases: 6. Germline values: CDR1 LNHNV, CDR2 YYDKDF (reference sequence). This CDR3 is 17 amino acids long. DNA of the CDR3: TGTGCCACCAGCAGTGGGACTAGCGGGGGGGCCGGGGAGACCCAGTACTTC. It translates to CATSSGTSGGAGETQYF.

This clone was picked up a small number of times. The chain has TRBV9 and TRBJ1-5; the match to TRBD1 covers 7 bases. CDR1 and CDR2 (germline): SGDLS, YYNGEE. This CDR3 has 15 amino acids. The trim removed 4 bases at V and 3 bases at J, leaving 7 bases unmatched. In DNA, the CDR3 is TGTGCCAGCAGCCCCGGGACAGTCACCAATCAGCCCCAGCATTTT. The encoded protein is CASSPGTVTNQPQHF.

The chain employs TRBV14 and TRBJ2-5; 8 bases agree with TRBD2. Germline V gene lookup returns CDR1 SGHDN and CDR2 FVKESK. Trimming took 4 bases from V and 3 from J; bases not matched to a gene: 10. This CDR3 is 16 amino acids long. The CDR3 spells CASSRETGTRKETQYF. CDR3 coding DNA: TGTGCCAGCAGCCGCGAAACCGGGACTAGAAAAGAGACCCAGTACTTC. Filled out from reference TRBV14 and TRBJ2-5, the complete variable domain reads EAGVTQFPSHSVIEKGQTVTLRCDPISGHDNLYWYRRVMGKEIKFLLHFVKESKQDESGMPNNRFLAERTGGTYSTLKVQPAELEDSGVYFCASSRETGTRKETQYFGPGTRLLVL.

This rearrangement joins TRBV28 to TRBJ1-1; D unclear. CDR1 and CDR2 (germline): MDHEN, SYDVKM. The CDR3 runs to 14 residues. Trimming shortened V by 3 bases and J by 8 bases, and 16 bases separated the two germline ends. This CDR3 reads CASSFFLVPGEAFF. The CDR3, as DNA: TGTGCCAGCAGTTTTTTCCTCGTACCGGGGGAAGCTTTCTTT.

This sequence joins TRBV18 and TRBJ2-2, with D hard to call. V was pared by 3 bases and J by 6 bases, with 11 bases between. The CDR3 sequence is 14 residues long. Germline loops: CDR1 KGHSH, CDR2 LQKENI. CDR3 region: CASSPTGSAGELFF. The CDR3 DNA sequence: TGTGCCAGCTCACCTACCGGGTCTGCCGGGGAGCTGTTTTTT.

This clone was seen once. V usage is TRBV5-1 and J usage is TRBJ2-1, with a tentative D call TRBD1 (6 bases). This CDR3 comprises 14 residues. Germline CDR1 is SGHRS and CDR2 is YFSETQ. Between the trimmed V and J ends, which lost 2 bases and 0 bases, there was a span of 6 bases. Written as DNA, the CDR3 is TGCGCCAGCAGCTTAGGGGGCTCCTACAATGAGCAGTTCTTC. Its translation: CASSLGGSYNEQFF.

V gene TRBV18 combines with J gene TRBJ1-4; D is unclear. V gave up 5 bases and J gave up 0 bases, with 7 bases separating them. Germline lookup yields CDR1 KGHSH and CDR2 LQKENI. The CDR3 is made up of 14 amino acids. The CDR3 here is CASSGTATNEKLFF. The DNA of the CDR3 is TGTGCCAGCTCAGGAACAGCAACTAATGAAAAACTGTTTTTT.

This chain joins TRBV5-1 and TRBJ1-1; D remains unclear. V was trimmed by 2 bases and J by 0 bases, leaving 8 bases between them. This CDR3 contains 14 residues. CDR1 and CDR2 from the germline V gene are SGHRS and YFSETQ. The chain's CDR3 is CASSLDTLNTEAFF. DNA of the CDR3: TGCGCCAGCAGCTTAGACACCTTGAACACTGAAGCTTTCTTT.

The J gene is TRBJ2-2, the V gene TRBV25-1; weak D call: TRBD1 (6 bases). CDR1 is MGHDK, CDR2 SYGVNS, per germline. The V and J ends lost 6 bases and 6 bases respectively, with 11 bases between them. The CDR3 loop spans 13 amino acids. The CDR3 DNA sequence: TGTGCCAGCAGCCAGGGGTGGGCCGGGGAGCTGTTTTTT. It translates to CASSQGWAGELFF.

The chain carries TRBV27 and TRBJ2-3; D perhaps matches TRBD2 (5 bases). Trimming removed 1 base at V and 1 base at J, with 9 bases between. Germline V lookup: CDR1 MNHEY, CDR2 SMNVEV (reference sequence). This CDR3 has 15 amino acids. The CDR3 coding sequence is TGTGCCAGCAGTTTATGGGGTAGCGGCACAGATACGCAGTATTTT. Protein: CASSLWGSGTDTQYF.

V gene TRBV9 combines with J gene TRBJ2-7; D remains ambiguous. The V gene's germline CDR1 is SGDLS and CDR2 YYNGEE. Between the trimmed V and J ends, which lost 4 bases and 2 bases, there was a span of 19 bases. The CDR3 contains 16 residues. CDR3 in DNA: TGTGCCAGCAGCTCTACTCACGTGGGCGCAGCCTACGAGCAGTACTTC. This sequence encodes CASSSTHVGAAYEQYF.

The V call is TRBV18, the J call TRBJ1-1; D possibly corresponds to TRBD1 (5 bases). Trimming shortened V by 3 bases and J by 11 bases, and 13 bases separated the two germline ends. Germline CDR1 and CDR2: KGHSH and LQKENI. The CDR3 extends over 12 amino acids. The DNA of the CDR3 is TGTGCCAGCTCACCCGTTCAGGGAAGGGCTTTCTTT. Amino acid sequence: CASSPVQGRAFF.

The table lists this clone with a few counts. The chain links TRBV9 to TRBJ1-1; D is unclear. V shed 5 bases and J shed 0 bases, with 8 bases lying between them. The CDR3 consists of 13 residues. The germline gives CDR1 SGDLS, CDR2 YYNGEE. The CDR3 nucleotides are TGTGCCAGCAGAAGCCCTATGAACACTGAAGCTTTCTTT. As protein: CASRSPMNTEAFF.

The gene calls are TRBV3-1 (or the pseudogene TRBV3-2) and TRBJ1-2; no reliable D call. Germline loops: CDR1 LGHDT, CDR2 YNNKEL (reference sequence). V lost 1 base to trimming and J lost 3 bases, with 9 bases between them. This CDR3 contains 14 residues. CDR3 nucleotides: TGTGCCAGCAGCCAAGGTAGCACCTACTATGGCTACACCTTC. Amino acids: CASSQGSTYYGYTF.